These T cell receptor beta chains were read from a single sample in a study of T cells in Graves' hyperthyroidism and ophthalmopathy. TCRdb processed the multiplex PCR reads anew with MiXCR; each CDR3 protein has one entry. The table includes hundreds of thousands of distinct CDR3 sequences, approximately 23% detected once. Material: blood. These TCRs come from a woman in her forties with Graves' ophthalmopathy. The CDR3 runs from the conserved cysteine through the conserved F or W. The order of the fields is J gene, D gene, CDR3 length, V gene, clone size, CDR3 DNA, CDR3 protein. A D gene is named only where the DNA matches it firmly. The size of a clone is reported for some rows only, either as once, few or many, or as a class for expanded clones.

J gene: TRBJ2-7; D gene: TRBD1; CDR3 length: 13; V gene: TRBV5-1; clone size: many; CDR3 DNA: TGCGCCAGCAGCGGCGGACAGGCCTACGAGCAGTACTTC; CDR3 protein: CASSGGQAYEQYF
J gene: TRBJ2-7; D gene: -; CDR3 length: 17; V gene: TRBV27; clone size: -; CDR3 DNA: TGTGCCAGCAGTCCTCAAAAAGGGACACCCGTGACCTACGAGCAGTACTTC; CDR3 protein: CASSPQKGTPVTYEQYF
J gene: TRBJ2-7; D gene: -; CDR3 length: 13; V gene: TRBV6-2/TRBV6-3; clone size: many; CDR3 DNA: TGTGCCAGCACTCACGGGAGCTCCTACGAGCAGTACTTC; CDR3 protein: CASTHGSSYEQYF
J gene: TRBJ2-2; D gene: TRBD1; CDR3 length: 17; V gene: TRBV12-3/TRBV12-4; clone size: many; CDR3 DNA: TGTGCCAGCAGTCAGCACAAGACAGGGGTGGGCACCGGGGAGCTGTTTTTT; CDR3 protein: CASSQHKTGVGTGELFF
J gene: TRBJ2-7; D gene: -; CDR3 length: 12; V gene: TRBV20-1; clone size: -; CDR3 DNA: TGCAGTGCTCATCTAGTGGACCACGAGCAGTACTTC; CDR3 protein: CSAHLVDHEQYF
J gene: TRBJ1-1; D gene: -; CDR3 length: 16; V gene: TRBV13; clone size: many; CDR3 DNA: TGTGCCAGCAGCTCCCACAAGGCAGGGCTGAACACTGAAGCTTTCTTT; CDR3 protein: CASSSHKAGLNTEAFF
J gene: TRBJ2-7; D gene: TRBD2; CDR3 length: 16; V gene: TRBV20-1; clone size: many; CDR3 DNA: TGCAGTGCTAGAGATAGGGTAGCGGGAGGGACCTACGAGCAGTACTTC; CDR3 protein: CSARDRVAGGTYEQYF
J gene: TRBJ2-5; D gene: -; CDR3 length: 12; V gene: TRBV6-2/TRBV6-3; clone size: -; CDR3 DNA: TGTGCCAGCAGTTACTCGACAGAGACCCAGTACTTC; CDR3 protein: CASSYSTETQYF
J gene: TRBJ1-1; D gene: -; CDR3 length: 13; V gene: TRBV27; clone size: many; CDR3 DNA: TGTGCCAGCAGTTCGCTGATGAACACTGAAGCTTTCTTT; CDR3 protein: CASSSLMNTEAFF
J gene: TRBJ2-5; D gene: -; CDR3 length: 15; V gene: TRBV6-1; clone size: -; CDR3 DNA: TGTGCCAGCAGTGATAGGGGTGGTGGCAGGGCCCCAACGTACTTC; CDR3 protein: CASSDRGGGRAPTYF
J gene: TRBJ2-2; D gene: TRBD2; CDR3 length: 15; V gene: TRBV28; clone size: many; CDR3 DNA: TGTGCCAGCACCCTTTCGGGAGGGCCAACCGGGGAGCTGTTTTTT; CDR3 protein: CASTLSGGPTGELFF
J gene: TRBJ1-2; D gene: -; CDR3 length: 21; V gene: TRBV25-1; clone size: -; CDR3 DNA: TGTGCCAGCAGTCCCCTCGGGGGCCTAGACAGAAAGGGAAGGACTAACTATGGCTACACCTTC; CDR3 protein: CASSPLGGLDRKGRTNYGYTF
J gene: TRBJ2-7; D gene: TRBD2; CDR3 length: 15; V gene: TRBV27; clone size: -; CDR3 DNA: TGTGCCAGCAGTTCGGCTAGCGGGAGCCAGAACGAGCAGTACTTC; CDR3 protein: CASSSASGSQNEQYF
J gene: TRBJ2-5; D gene: -; CDR3 length: 15; V gene: TRBV28; clone size: many; CDR3 DNA: TGTGCCAGCAGTTCGGGTGGTCTAGCAGGAGAGACCCAGTACTTC; CDR3 protein: CASSSGGLAGETQYF
J gene: TRBJ1-5; D gene: -; CDR3 length: 15; V gene: TRBV4-1; clone size: many; CDR3 DNA: TGCGCCAGCAGCCAAAGGGCCCTAGAGGATCAGCCCCAGCATTTT; CDR3 protein: CASSQRALEDQPQHF
J gene: TRBJ2-2; D gene: TRBD2; CDR3 length: 14; V gene: TRBV2; clone size: many; CDR3 DNA: TGTGCCAGCAGACCGAGCGGGGGGTCCAGGGAGCTGTTTTTT; CDR3 protein: CASRPSGGSRELFF
J gene: TRBJ2-5; D gene: -; CDR3 length: 13; V gene: TRBV28; clone size: -; CDR3 DNA: TGTGCCAGCAGTGCACAGGGAGGAGTGACCCAGTACTTC; CDR3 protein: CASSAQGGVTQYF